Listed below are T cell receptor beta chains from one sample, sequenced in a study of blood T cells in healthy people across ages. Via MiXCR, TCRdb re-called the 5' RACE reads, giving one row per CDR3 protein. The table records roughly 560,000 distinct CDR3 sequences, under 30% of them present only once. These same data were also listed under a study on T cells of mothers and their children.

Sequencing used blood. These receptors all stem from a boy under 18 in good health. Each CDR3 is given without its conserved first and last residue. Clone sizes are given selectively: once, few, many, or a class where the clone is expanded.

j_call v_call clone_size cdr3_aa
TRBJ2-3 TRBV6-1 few ASSPLGQGARDTQY
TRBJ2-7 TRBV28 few ASSEDRDRGGEQY
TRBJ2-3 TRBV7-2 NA ASSSTGTGRDTQY
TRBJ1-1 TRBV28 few ASSHNRGRTEAF
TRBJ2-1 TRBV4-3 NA ASSQEVGEQF
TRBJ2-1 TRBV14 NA ASSQTQGSQQF
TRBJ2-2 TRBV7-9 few ASSSTGSSGELF
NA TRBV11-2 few ASSPPLRGQFYEQY
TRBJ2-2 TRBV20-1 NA SALPGQKTGELF
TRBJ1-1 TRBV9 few ASSVGVGQGNTEAF
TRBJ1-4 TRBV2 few ASSRDRAPATNEKLF
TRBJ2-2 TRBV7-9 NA ASPRSPGELF
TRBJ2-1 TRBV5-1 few ASSLVAGGRHEQF
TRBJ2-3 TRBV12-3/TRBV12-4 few ASTTYGTSTDTQY
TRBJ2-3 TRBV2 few ASGRLLPKSADTQY
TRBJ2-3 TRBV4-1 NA ASSPYVGSTDTQY
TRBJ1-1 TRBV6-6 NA ASSTQGRTGAF
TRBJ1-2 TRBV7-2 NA ASSLRTGRGVGYGYT
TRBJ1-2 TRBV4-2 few ASSQDVGRSN
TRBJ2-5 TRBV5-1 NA ASSPRTNQESQY
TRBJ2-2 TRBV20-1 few SARPHNTGELF
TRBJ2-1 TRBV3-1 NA ASSAAGTGPMFEQF
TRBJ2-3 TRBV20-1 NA SARGLSTSGTDTQY
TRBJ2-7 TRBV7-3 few ASSTGQRDQDEQY
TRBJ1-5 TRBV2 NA ASSAHTFNQPQH
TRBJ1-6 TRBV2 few ASSGQGPSAPLH
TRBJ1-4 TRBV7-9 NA ASSLETGRGDEKLF
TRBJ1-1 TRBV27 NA ASSHPTGTNTEAF
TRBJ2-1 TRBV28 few ALTGPPDNEQF
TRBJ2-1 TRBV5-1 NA ASSLPGGPSYNEQF
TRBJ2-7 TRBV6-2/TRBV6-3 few ASKGRDSYEQY
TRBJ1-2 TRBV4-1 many ASSQDGSGLSYGYT